This T cell receptor beta chain was recovered during a study of post-analysis software for immune sequencing data. As for the study in general: Relapsing-remitting, secondary progressive and progressive-relapsing courses of multiple sclerosis were included. Study results and limitations: Four or five TRBV segments (TRBV5-6, TRBV5-1 and TRBV20-1 among them) occurred more frequently in patients than in controls. Clustering by F measure revealed strong co-clustering among samples prepared together in one batch.

Regarding this clonotype: Its antigen remains unknown.

Researchers reported that TCR beta cDNA libraries carried unique molecular identifiers. Between roughly 0.9 and 11 million T cells gave rise to 500,000 to 650,000 cDNA molecules. TCRdb reprocessed the PCR reads via MiXCR and lists one record per CDR3 protein. The data show 350,000 to 500,000 distinct CDR3 sequences, approximately 37% seen once. This CDR3 has 16 residues. V lost 7 bases to trimming and J lost 8 bases, with 24 bases between them. Germline V lookup: CDR1 SNHLY, CDR2 FYNNEI. The genes are TRBV2 and TRBJ2-1; D may be TRBD1 or TRBD2 (5 bases each). The clonotype originates from a girl under 10 years old with multiple sclerosis. Sequencing was performed on blood. DNA for the CDR3: TGTGCCAGCAAAGCCTTCACTAGTGGGGGTGGCGATGAGCAGTTCTTC. Encoded protein: CASKAFTSGGGDEQFF.